This is a list of T cell receptor beta chains from one sample in a study of CD8 T cells in ankylosing spondylitis. TCRdb recomputed calls from the 5' RACE reads with MiXCR, one row per CDR3 protein. The data hold 250,000 or so distinct CDR3 sequences, with roughly a tenth observed a single time. The sample comprised blood, either unsorted or a sorted T cell fraction (not recorded which). The receptors were sampled from a male donor with ankylosing spondylitis or in good health (not recorded which). CDR3s include the opening cysteine and the closing phenylalanine or tryptophan. A D gene is named only where the DNA matches it firmly. Size tells how often a clone was seen (once, few, many) or the class of an expanded clone, and some rows leave it out.

abundance	v_gene	j_gene	d_gene	CDR3aa	CDR3nt
-	TRBV10-3	TRBJ1-5	-	CAISGAGDQPQHF	TGTGCCATCAGTGGAGCAGGGGATCAGCCCCAGCATTTT
many	TRBV20-1	TRBJ2-3	-	CSARQGSTDTQYF	TGCAGTGCTAGGCAGGGGAGCACAGATACGCAGTATTTT
many	TRBV4-1	TRBJ2-3	-	CASSQLFRETQYF	TGCGCCAGCAGCCAGCTATTCAGGGAGACGCAGTATTTT
few	TRBV10-1	TRBJ2-2	-	CASSESLGRELFF	TGCGCCAGCAGTGAATCGTTGGGGAGGGAGCTGTTTTTT
many	TRBV4-1	TRBJ1-1	-	CASSHIRGSEAFF	TGCGCCAGCAGCCACATCAGGGGTTCTGAAGCTTTCTTT
many	TRBV20-1	TRBJ2-3	-	CSARDLVADFQVDTQYF	TGCAGTGCTAGAGATCTGGTAGCGGACTTCCAGGTCGATACGCAGTATTTT
many	TRBV12-3/TRBV12-4	TRBJ2-5	-	CASSFSPLGTQYF	TGTGCCAGCAGTTTTTCACCTCTCGGGACCCAGTACTTC
many	TRBV7-7	TRBJ2-1	TRBD2	CASSLASGSGGEQFF	TGTGCCAGCAGCTTAGCTAGCGGGTCAGGCGGTGAGCAGTTCTTC
many	TRBV2	TRBJ2-1	-	CASSEARLAENEQFF	TGTGCCAGCAGTGAAGCAAGGCTAGCCGAGAATGAGCAGTTCTTC
few	TRBV20-1	TRBJ2-7	TRBD2	CSARRTSGGNEQYF	TGCAGTGCTAGACGGACTAGCGGGGGGAACGAGCAGTACTTC
-	TRBV30	TRBJ1-5	-	CAWQDWANQPQHF	TGTGCCTGGCAGGACTGGGCTAATCAGCCCCAGCATTTT
few	TRBV20-1	TRBJ1-6	-	CSARAQKGEVGSPLHF	TGCAGTGCTAGAGCCCAGAAGGGGGAGGTGGGTTCACCCCTCCACTTT
-	TRBV5-6	TRBJ1-6	TRBD1	CASSYRGPSSYNSPLHF	TGTGCCAGCAGCTACAGGGGGCCCAGCTCCTATAATTCACCCCTCCACTTT
many	TRBV12-5	TRBJ2-2	-	CASAWEENTGELFF	TGTGCTAGTGCCTGGGAGGAAAACACCGGGGAGCTGTTTTTT
few	TRBV7-9	TRBJ2-3	-	CASNTRGTDTQYF	TGTGCCAGCAACACTCGGGGCACAGATACGCAGTATTTT
few	TRBV29-1	TRBJ2-5	-	CSAIQVSGETQYF	TGCAGCGCCATACAGGTTTCTGGAGAGACCCAGTACTTC
many	TRBV5-5	TRBJ2-5	-	CASSFRDGQETQYF	TGTGCCAGCAGCTTCCGGGACGGACAGGAGACCCAGTACTTC
many	TRBV5-1	TRBJ2-3	-	CASSSGPSSTDTQYF	TGCGCCAGCAGCTCGGGACCTTCTAGCACAGATACGCAGTATTTT
-	TRBV6-4	TRBJ2-7	TRBD1	CASRTSGTAAVHEQYF	TGTGCCAGCAGGACATCCGGGACAGCCGCGGTCCACGAGCAGTACTTC
few	TRBV20-1	TRBJ1-5	-	CSARDPQGSIVGQPQHF	TGCAGTGCTAGAGATCCCCAGGGAAGTATAGTCGGTCAGCCCCAGCATTTT
many	TRBV29-1	TRBJ1-1	-	CSARDRNTEAFF	TGCAGCGCCCGAGACAGGAACACTGAAGCTTTCTTT
many	TRBV18	TRBJ1-2	-	CASSPAELYGYTF	TGTGCCAGCTCACCAGCAGAACTCTATGGCTACACCTTC
few	TRBV7-2	TRBJ1-1	-	CASSALDTEAFF	TGTGCCAGCAGCGCACTGGACACTGAAGCTTTCTTT
many	TRBV6-1	TRBJ2-3	-	CASSMKAATDTQYF	TGTGCCAGCAGTATGAAGGCGGCCACAGATACGCAGTATTTT
-	TRBV7-2	TRBJ2-1	TRBD1	CASSLVGQVPNAEQFF	TGTGCCAGCAGCTTAGTTGGACAGGTTCCAAACGCTGAGCAGTTCTTC
few	TRBV20-1	TRBJ1-2	-	CSASPRGSGEPSYGYTF	TGCAGTGCTAGCCCCCGTGGGTCAGGGGAACCTTCCTACGGCTACACCTTC
many	TRBV12-3/TRBV12-4	TRBJ2-1	-	CASSPGTYNEQFF	TGTGCCAGCAGCCCCGGGACCTACAATGAGCAGTTCTTC
many	TRBV18	TRBJ2-5	TRBD2	CASSTGGEETQYF	TGTGCCAGCTCGACGGGAGGAGAAGAGACCCAGTACTTC
few	TRBV3-1	TRBJ2-2	TRBD2	CASSPSTSGNTGELFF	TGTGCCAGCAGCCCCTCAACTAGCGGGAACACCGGGGAGCTGTTTTTT
many	TRBV7-8	TRBJ2-1	-	CASSLERSAHHEQFF	TGTGCCAGCAGCTTAGAGAGGTCTGCCCACCATGAGCAGTTCTTC
many	TRBV5-1	TRBJ2-1	-	CASSLQVIHEQFF	TGCGCCAGCAGCTTGCAGGTCATCCATGAGCAGTTCTTC
many	TRBV4-1	TRBJ1-4	TRBD1	CASSPGQGVEKLFF	TGCGCCAGCAGCCCGGGACAGGGTGTCGAAAAACTGTTTTTT
-	TRBV7-9	TRBJ2-3	TRBD2	CASSSAGGTTDTQYF	TGTGCCAGCAGCTCAGCGGGAGGGACTACAGATACGCAGTATTTT
many	TRBV24-1	TRBJ2-3	-	CATSDARGGYTQYF	TGTGCCACCAGTGATGCCAGGGGCGGGTATACGCAGTATTTT
many	TRBV30	TRBJ1-3	TRBD1	CAWSVQLGQGDTIYF	TGTGCCTGGAGTGTACAGTTGGGACAGGGAGACACCATATATTTT
many	TRBV20-1	TRBJ2-1	TRBD2	CSARSLAGPRNEQFF	TGCAGTGCTAGATCTCTAGCGGGCCCACGCAATGAGCAGTTCTTC
many	TRBV10-2	TRBJ2-1	-	CASSESRGPGEQFF	TGCGCCAGCAGTGAGTCAAGGGGACCGGGTGAGCAGTTCTTC
once	TRBV21-1	TRBJ2-7	-	CASRGRNSPCEQYF	TGTGCCAGCAGGGGCAGGAATTCCCCCTGCGAGCAGTACTTC
many	TRBV5-6	TRBJ1-5	-	CASPGVPYCNQPQHF	TGTGCCAGCCCCGGGGTACCGTATTGCAATCAGCCCCAGCATTTT
many	TRBV4-1	TRBJ2-2	TRBD1	CASSTGGWGTGELFF	TGCGCCAGCAGTACAGGGGGCTGGGGCACCGGGGAGCTGTTTTTT
many	TRBV12-3/TRBV12-4	TRBJ2-1	-	CASSLTAEQFF	TGTGCCAGCAGTTTAACGGCTGAGCAGTTCTTC
many	TRBV12-3/TRBV12-4	TRBJ1-2	-	CASMRGSNYGYTF	TGTGCCAGCATGAGGGGGAGTAACTATGGCTACACCTTC
many	TRBV11-3	TRBJ2-1	-	CASKVGLGPGDEQFF	TGTGCCAGCAAGGTGGGGTTGGGACCCGGCGATGAGCAGTTCTTC
many	TRBV12-3/TRBV12-4	TRBJ1-2	-	CASSHGQFYGYTF	TGTGCCAGCAGCCATGGACAGTTCTATGGCTACACCTTC
-	TRBV30	TRBJ2-5	-	CAWATSGVLKTQYF	TGTGCCTGGGCGACTTCAGGGGTTTTGAAGACCCAGTACTTC
few	TRBV7-2	TRBJ2-2	-	CASSLPPSSDTGELFF	TGTGCCAGCAGCCTTCCTCCATCTAGCGACACCGGGGAGCTGTTTTTT
many	TRBV19	TRBJ1-1	-	CASSPRSAEAFF	TGTGCCAGTAGCCCTCGGAGTGCTGAAGCTTTCTTT
many	TRBV6-5	TRBJ2-5	-	CASSYSGPQETQYF	TGTGCCAGCAGTTACAGCGGACCACAAGAGACCCAGTACTTC
many	TRBV6-1	TRBJ1-1	-	CASTNPRGVTAEAFF	TGTGCCAGCACTAACCCACGGGGGGTTACTGCTGAAGCTTTCTTT
many	TRBV2	TRBJ1-2	TRBD1	CASSEKGAGYGYTF	TGTGCCAGCAGTGAAAAGGGGGCAGGCTATGGCTACACCTTC
-	TRBV6-1	TRBJ1-6	-	CASSTRDTNSPLHF	TGTGCCAGCAGTACCCGGGACACTAATTCACCCCTCCACTTT
many	TRBV3-1	TRBJ2-5	-	CASSSGPQETQYF	TGTGCCAGCAGCTCCGGGCCCCAAGAGACCCAGTACTTC
many	TRBV7-6	TRBJ2-2	-	CASSFGGGELFF	TGTGCCAGCAGCTTTGGAGGCGGGGAGCTGTTTTTT
many	TRBV5-1	TRBJ2-1	-	CASSLLGLSDNEQFF	TGCGCCAGCAGCTTGTTGGGACTTTCTGACAATGAGCAGTTCTTC
many	TRBV5-1	TRBJ2-2	-	CASSVGVTGELFF	TGCGCCAGCTCTGTTGGGGTTACCGGGGAGCTGTTTTTT
few	TRBV4-1	TRBJ2-7	-	CASSQVGQPYEQYF	TGCGCCAGCAGCCAAGTCGGGCAGCCCTACGAGCAGTACTTC
many	TRBV11-2	TRBJ1-2	-	CASSGGGLWTQGYTF	TGTGCCAGCAGCGGGGGGGGTTTGTGGACGCAGGGCTACACCTTC
many	TRBV6-4	TRBJ2-1	-	CASSDSTNNEQFF	TGTGCCAGCAGTGACTCGACAAACAATGAGCAGTTCTTC
many	TRBV5-1	TRBJ2-6	-	CASSLNTNVLTF	TGCGCCAGCAGCTTAAATACCAACGTCCTGACTTTC
-	TRBV6-4	TRBJ1-2	-	CASSDSGAALYGYTF	TGTGCCAGCAGTGACTCCGGGGCAGCCCTCTATGGCTACACCTTC